These 24 T cell receptor beta chains came from one sample sequenced in a study of blood T cell repertoires in COVID-19. This table comes from immunoSEQ multiplex PCR, and its TCRdb copy is limited to in-frame clones, with some not included. The profile shows some 190,000 clones, 80% of them singletons. Input material: PBMCs or T cells enriched from blood (not recorded which). The source is a man in his fifties or sixties who had been exposed to COVID-19.

This clone appeared a single time. The chain links TRBV5-1 to TRBJ2-2; TRBD2 matches 10 bases. The germline gives CDR1 SGHRS, CDR2 YFSETQ. The CDR3 extends over 15 amino acids. The V and J ends lost 3 bases and 1 base, in that order; junction bases with no gene match: 0. The CDR3: CASSSSGRNTGELFF. As DNA, the CDR3 is TGCGCCAGCAGCTCTAGCGGGAGGAACACCGGGGAGCTGTTTTTT.

This chain uses TRBV27 with TRBJ2-7, with 7 bases aligning to TRBD1. Unmatched junction bases numbered 3, after V lost 0 bases and J lost 4 bases. The CDR3 totals 14 residues. Per germline, CDR1 MNHEY and CDR2 SMNVEV (reference sequence). CDR3 amino acids: CASSLSGGSYEQYF. In nucleotides, the CDR3 is TGTGCCAGCAGTTTATCAGGGGGCAGTTACGAGCAGTACTTC.

The J gene is TRBJ1-1, the V gene TRBV6-5; a weak D match, TRBD1 (5 bases). V dropped 8 bases and J dropped 8 bases, with 21 bases sitting between them. Germline V CDR1 and CDR2: MNHEY, SVGAGI. The CDR3 length is 14 residues. The CDR3 loop reads CASYSAGLVSEAFF. The DNA for the CDR3 is TGTGCCAGCTATTCTGCAGGGCTGGTTTCCGAAGCTTTCTTT.

The chain uses TRBV14 and TRBJ1-1; tentative D call: TRBD1 (5 bases). Germline V gene data show CDR1 as SGHDN and CDR2 as FVKESK. Trimming took off 4 bases at V and 4 bases at J, with 10 bases between the two ends. The CDR3 spans 13 residues. The chain's CDR3 is CASSPDRPTEAFF. In nucleotides, the CDR3 is TGTGCCAGCAGCCCTGACAGACCCACTGAAGCTTTCTTT.

This clone came up a few times. The chain recombines TRBV3-1 (or the pseudogene TRBV3-2) with TRBJ2-7; possible D gene TRBD1, 6 bases. CDR1 and CDR2 from the germline V gene are LGHDT and YNNKEL (reference sequence). This CDR3 comprises 14 residues. Deletions cut 4 bases from V and 6 bases from J, with 16 bases between. CDR3 DNA: TGTGCCAGCAGCCCGTTGCAGGGGTCGGGCGAGCAGTACTTC. Translated, it gives CASSPLQGSGEQYF.

The chain uses TRBV5-1 and TRBJ2-2; 8 bases agree with TRBD2. Germline V gene data show CDR1 as SGHRS and CDR2 as YFSETQ. The ends lost 4 bases at V and 0 bases at J; junction bases unmatched: 8. The CDR3 is 17 residues long. CDR3 bases: TGCGCCAGCAGCCGCGGGACTAGTTGGTCGAACACCGGGGAGCTGTTTTTT. It specifies CASSRGTSWSNTGELFF.

The genes are TRBV11-3 and TRBJ2-5; 8 nucleotides agree with TRBD1. The CDR3 sequence is 17 residues long. V lost 2 bases to trimming and J lost 1 base; unmatched junction nucleotides: 9. Germline V gene lookup returns CDR1 SGHNT and CDR2 YENEEA. This CDR3 is CASSLRGAGGSQETQYF. DNA of the CDR3: TGTGCCAGCAGCTTAAGGGGGGCAGGGGGCTCCCAAGAGACCCAGTACTTC.

The V and J genes are TRBV27 and TRBJ1-1; the match to TRBD1 covers 7 bases. J was trimmed by 1 base and V by 6 bases; bases with no gene match: 5. Per the germline V gene, CDR1 is MNHEY and CDR2 is SMNVEV (reference sequence). There are 14 residues in the CDR3. The chain's CDR3 is CASRYRTGNTEAFF. Written as DNA, the CDR3 is TGTGCCAGCAGGTATAGGACAGGGAACACTGAAGCTTTCTTT.

The V gene is TRBV10-2, the J gene TRBJ1-3; no clear D. Germline V gives CDR1 WSHSY, CDR2 SAAADI. Trimming stripped 4 bases from V and 6 bases from J, with 22 bases between. CDR3 length: 17 residues. In nucleotides, the CDR3 is TGCGCCAGCAGTGTGCTACGATCCGGACTCCGTGAAAACACCATATATTTT. Amino acids: CASSVLRSGLRENTIYF.

This clone has just one count. The chain recombines TRBV28 with TRBJ1-5, with 9 bases identical to TRBD1. V gave up 6 bases and J gave up 5 bases; unmatched junction bases: 8. CDR1 is MDHEN, CDR2 SYDVKM, per germline. CDR3 length equals 15 residues. The CDR3 DNA sequence: TGTGCCAGCAGCATCATTACAGGGGGCTATCAGCCCCAGCATTTT. It codes for CASSIITGGYQPQHF. Drawing the rest from reference TRBV28 and TRBJ1-5, the complete variable domain is DVKVTQSSRYLVKRTGEKVFLECVQDMDHENMFWYRQDPGLGLRLIYFSYDVKMKEKGDIPEGYSVSREKKERFSLILESASTNQTSMYLCASSIITGGYQPQHFGDGTRLSIL.

This clone was picked up a small number of times. The genes are TRBV5-1 and TRBJ2-3; TRBD2 agrees at 13 bases. Germline lookup yields CDR1 SGHRS and CDR2 YFSETQ. Losses at the gene ends were 3 bases for V and 6 bases for J; bases not matched to a gene: 7. This CDR3 spans 16 amino acids. CDR3 sequence: CASSSGLAGPGDTQYF. The CDR3 DNA reads as TGCGCCAGCAGCTCGGGACTAGCGGGGCCGGGGGATACGCAGTATTTT.

This clone occurred a few times. V gene TRBV4-3 combines with J gene TRBJ2-1, with 9 nucleotides matching TRBD1. Germline values: CDR1 LGHNA, CDR2 YSLEER. Germline trimming cut 2 bases from V and 8 bases from J; bases unmatched to any gene: 10. The CDR3 runs to 16 residues. CDR3 in amino acids: CASSQNPRDRVDEQFF. DNA of the CDR3: TGCGCCAGCAGCCAAAATCCCCGGGACAGGGTTGATGAGCAGTTCTTC.

This clone appeared a single time. The CDR3 loop is CASSVSTTAVEAFF. The CDR3 DNA follows: TGTGCCAGCAGCGTCTCAACGACAGCTGTTGAAGCTTTCTTT. The gene calls are TRBV9 and TRBJ1-1; weak D call: TRBD1 (5 bases). Per germline, CDR1 SGDLS and CDR2 YYNGEE. The V end was cut by 2 bases, the J end by 7 bases, with 15 bases between. The CDR3 spans 14 residues.

The chain joins TRBV6-5 to TRBJ1-1; maybe TRBD1 (5 bases). The germline V gene has CDR1 MNHEY and CDR2 SVGAGI. The V end was cut by 0 bases, the J end by 7 bases, with 15 bases between. The CDR3 length is 15 residues. This CDR3 reads CASSYSLLGQLEAFF. The CDR3 bases are TGTGCCAGCAGTTACTCGTTACTGGGGCAGCTTGAAGCTTTCTTT.

The chain carries TRBV7-9 and TRBJ2-3; 10 bases align to TRBD2. Germline V CDR1 and CDR2: SEHNR, FQNEAQ (reference sequence). CDR3 length: 16 amino acids. V was pared by 1 base and J by 2 bases, with 3 bases of the junction left unmatched. CDR3 protein: CASSLGTSGPTDTQYF. DNA for the CDR3: TGTGCCAGCAGCTTAGGGACTAGCGGCCCCACAGATACGCAGTATTTT.

This chain uses TRBV21-1 with TRBJ2-1; no check of the table's D call, TRBD2, against the DNA was made. TRBV21-1 is classified as a pseudogene. The CDR3 has 15 amino acids. The chain's CDR3 is CASSKWTSGDNEQFF. DNA for the CDR3: TGTGCCAGCAGCAAATGGACTAGCGGAGACAATGAGCAGTTCTTC.

The gene calls are TRBV20-1 and TRBJ2-1; 8 nucleotides line up with TRBD2. The CDR3 length is 14 residues. Losses at the gene ends were 3 bases for V and 7 bases for J; bases not matched to a gene: 8. The germline gives CDR1 DFQATT, CDR2 SNEGSKA (reference sequence). The CDR3 spells CSASGLAGLNEQFF. CDR3 bases: TGCAGTGCTAGTGGGCTAGCGGGTTTGAATGAGCAGTTCTTC.

The chain recombines TRBV30 with TRBJ1-2, with a weak D call TRBD1 (5 bases). Germline V lookup: CDR1 GTSNPN, CDR2 SVGIG (reference sequence). The ends were cut back, 2 bases at V and 5 bases at J, with 15 bases in the middle. There are 14 residues in the CDR3. CDR3 coding DNA: TGTGCCTGGAGTCAGGACACCCGATCGTATGGCTACACCTTC. This encodes CAWSQDTRSYGYTF.

V gene TRBV7-8 combines with J gene TRBJ1-2, with 7 bases matching TRBD1. The CDR3 extends over 14 amino acids. In germline, CDR1 is SGHVS, CDR2 FQNEAQ. V lost 5 bases, J lost 2 bases, and 5 bases stayed unmatched. The CDR3 coding sequence is TGTGCCAGCAGCGCCAGGGGGGCAAACTATGGCTACACCTTC. It is translated as CASSARGANYGYTF.

Only one count was recorded for this clone. V is TRBV11-3 and J is TRBJ1-1; tentatively, D is TRBD1 (6 bases). This CDR3 spans 18 amino acids. Between the trimmed V and J ends, which lost 2 bases and 3 bases, there was a span of 22 bases. Germline-derived CDR1 and CDR2 are SGHNT and YENEEA. CDR3 sequence: CASSLRITGPSLDTEAFF. The CDR3 DNA is TGTGCCAGCAGCTTACGAATTACAGGGCCCTCCCTTGACACTGAAGCTTTCTTT.

The V call is TRBV20-1, the J call TRBJ1-3, with D hard to call. Trimming removed 3 bases from V and 8 bases from J, with 8 bases in between. Germline CDR1 DFQATT, CDR2 SNEGSKA (reference sequence). The length of the CDR3 is 11 residues. For the CDR3, the DNA is TGCAGTGCTAGGGACTTCGACACCATATATTTT. Its translation: CSARDFDTIYF.

J is TRBJ1-1 and V is TRBV27, with TRBD1 matching over 7 bases. The J segment lost 7 bases and the V segment lost 4 bases, leaving 12 bases of the junction unmatched. There are 15 residues in the CDR3. Germline CDR1 MNHEY, CDR2 SMNVEV (reference sequence). The CDR3 here is CASSSFAGGRGEAFF. CDR3 coding DNA: TGTGCCAGCAGTTCATTCGCAGGGGGGCGCGGTGAAGCTTTCTTT.

The chain is built from TRBV10-1 and TRBJ2-2; D remains unclear. Germline V lookup: CDR1 WNHNN, CDR2 SYGVQD (reference sequence). V was trimmed by 8 bases and J by 4 bases, leaving 8 bases between them. This CDR3 has 12 residues. In DNA form, the CDR3 reads TGCGCCAGCGGGTCGGGCACCGGGGAGCTGTTTTTT. Translated: CASGSGTGELFF.

About this clone: Other DNA variants within this sample encode the same CDR3. The chain links TRBV3-1 (or the pseudogene TRBV3-2) to TRBJ2-1; 10 nucleotides agree with TRBD2. Germline V lookup: CDR1 LGHDT, CDR2 YNNKEL (reference sequence). The CDR3 spans 14 residues. V trimming: 6 bases; J trimming: 9 bases; junction bases outside the gene matches: 8. CDR3 amino acids: CASSHREREGEQFF. CDR3 nucleotide sequence: TGTGCCAGCAGTCATAGGGAGCGGGAGGGTGAGCAGTTCTTC.